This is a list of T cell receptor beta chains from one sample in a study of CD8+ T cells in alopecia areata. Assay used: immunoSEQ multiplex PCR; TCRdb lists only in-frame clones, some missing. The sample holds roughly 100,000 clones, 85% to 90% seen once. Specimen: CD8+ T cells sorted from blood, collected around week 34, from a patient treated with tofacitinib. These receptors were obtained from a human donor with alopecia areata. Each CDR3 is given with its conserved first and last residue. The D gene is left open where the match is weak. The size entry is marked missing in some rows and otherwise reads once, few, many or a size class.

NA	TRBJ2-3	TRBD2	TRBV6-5	TGTGCCAGCAGCTTAGCGGGAACTAGCACAGATACGCAGTATTTT	CASSLAGTSTDTQYF
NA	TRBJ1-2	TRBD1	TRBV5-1	TGCGCCAGCAGCTCTGGACAGGGTGAAGTAAAGGGCTACACCTTC	CASSSGQGEVKGYTF
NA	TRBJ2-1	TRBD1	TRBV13	TGTGCCAGCAGCTCGGGACAGGGAATCGATGAGCAGTTCTTC	CASSSGQGIDEQFF
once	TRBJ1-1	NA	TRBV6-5	TGTGCCAGCAGCCAACTAGGGACTGAAGCTTTCTTT	CASSQLGTEAFF
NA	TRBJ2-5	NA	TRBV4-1	TGCGCCAGCAGCCCCTCCCCCTCTGACAGCCAAGAGACCCAGTACTTC	CASSPSPSDSQETQYF
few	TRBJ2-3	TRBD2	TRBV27	TGTGCCAGCAGTGTCCTTAGCGGGGGGGGTACAGATACGCAGTATTTT	CASSVLSGGGTDTQYF
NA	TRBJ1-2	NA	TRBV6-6	TGTGCCAGCACCTCCAGTCGACAGTTTTATGGCTACACCTTC	CASTSSRQFYGYTF
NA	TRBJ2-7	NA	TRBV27	TGTGCCAGCCCACCCCCCGGGGACTCGACCTACGAGCAGTACTTC	CASPPPGDSTYEQYF
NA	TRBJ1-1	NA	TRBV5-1	TGCGCCAGCAGCTTGGCAGGGTATGTTGAAGCTTTCTTT	CASSLAGYVEAFF
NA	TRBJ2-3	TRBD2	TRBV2	TGTGCCAGCCGACCCCTAGCGGGTGATACGCAGTATTTT	CASRPLAGDTQYF
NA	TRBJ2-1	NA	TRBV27	TGTGCCAGCAGTTTATCGACAGTGGGAGCGAATGAGCAGTTCTTC	CASSLSTVGANEQFF
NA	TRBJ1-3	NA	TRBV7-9	TGTGCCAGCAGGTCAGGGGAAACTGGAAACACCATATATTTT	CASRSGETGNTIYF
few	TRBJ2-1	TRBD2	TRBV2	TGTGCCAGCATTCGGAGGGGACTAAAAGATTTCAATGAGCAGTTCTTC	CASIRRGLKDFNEQFF
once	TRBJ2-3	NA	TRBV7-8	TGTGCCAGCAGCTTAGCGTCAGATACGCAGTATTTT	CASSLASDTQYF
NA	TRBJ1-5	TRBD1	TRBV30	TGTGCCTGGAGTGCAGGGGGCTATGATCAGCCCCAGCATTTT	CAWSAGGYDQPQHF
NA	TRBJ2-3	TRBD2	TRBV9	TGTGCCAGCAGCGGTACCGGGACTAGCTTGGATACGCAGTATTTT	CASSGTGTSLDTQYF
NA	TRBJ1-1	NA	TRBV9	TGTGCCAGCAGCGTAGTGCAGTTGAACACTGAAGCTTTCTTT	CASSVVQLNTEAFF
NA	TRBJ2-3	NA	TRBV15	TGTGCCACCAGCAGAGTTGACAGTAGCACAGATACGCAGTATTTT	CATSRVDSSTDTQYF
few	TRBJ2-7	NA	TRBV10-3	TGTGCCATCAGTGGGGACGGAACCTACGAGCAGTACTTC	CAISGDGTYEQYF
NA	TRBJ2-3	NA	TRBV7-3	TGTGCCAGCAGCCCCACTAGTGCGTACGGTCCAGATACGCAGTATTTT	CASSPTSAYGPDTQYF
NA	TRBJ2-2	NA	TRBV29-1	TGCAGCGTTGAATTCGGGGGCCAGCTCACCGGGGAGCTGTTTTTT	CSVEFGGQLTGELFF
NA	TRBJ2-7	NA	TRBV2	TGTGCCAGCGGGGCAGGCCTATCCTACGAGCAGTACTTC	CASGAGLSYEQYF
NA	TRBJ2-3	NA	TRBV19	TGTGCCAGTAGTATCGCCCATGAGGACACAGATACGCAGTATTTT	CASSIAHEDTDTQYF
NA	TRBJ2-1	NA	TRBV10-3	TGTGCCATCAACCGGGGAATCGGGAGCGGGCCCTACAATGAGCAGTTCTTC	CAINRGIGSGPYNEQFF
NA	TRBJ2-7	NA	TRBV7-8	TGTGCCAGCAGCCCAAACCCTCATCTCTACGAGCAGTACTTC	CASSPNPHLYEQYF
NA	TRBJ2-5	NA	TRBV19	TGTGCCAGGCGTGCGGAGACCCAGTACTTC	CARRAETQYF
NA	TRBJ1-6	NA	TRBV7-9	TGTGCCAGCAGCTTAGTGTTGGCATCCAATTCACCCCTCCACTTT	CASSLVLASNSPLHF
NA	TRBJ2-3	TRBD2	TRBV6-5	TGTGCCAGCAGAACGGGACTAGCGGGCACAGATACGCAGTATTTT	CASRTGLAGTDTQYF
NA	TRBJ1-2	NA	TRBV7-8	TGTGCCAGCAGCTTAGGGGTCCAAAATGGCTACACCTTC	CASSLGVQNGYTF
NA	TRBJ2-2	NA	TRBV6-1	TGTGCCAGCAGTGAAGCGAGGGACGGGGAGCTGTTTTTT	CASSEARDGELFF